This T cell receptor beta chain emerged from a study of Ad26.COV2.S vaccination and SARS-CoV-2 variants. Overall study: The study gave Ad26.COV2.S intramuscularly, once or twice 56 days apart.

Noted treatment: about 20 received Ad26.COV2.S at low or high dose, single or two shots; about 5 received placebo; per-sample allocation not given. At day 63 after the first vaccine or placebo injection, samples were drawn. Based in Boston, the donor was an adult of 18-55 years. Its platform was an Ad26 vector, and its expressed antigen was Wuhan-strain SARS-CoV-2 spike. Produced via immunoSEQ multiplex PCR; TCRdb's table is partial and in-frame only. The sample contains about 320,000 clones, around 85% of which appear only once. The germline CDR1 and CDR2 sequences are MDHEN and SYDVKM. The CDR3 consists of 12 residues. Trimming pared 8 bases from V and 9 bases from J, leaving 14 bases between.

The sample here was peripheral blood, taken in a trial of Ad26.COV2.S vaccine versus placebo. V is TRBV28 and J is TRBJ1-5; D possibly corresponds to TRBD1 (6 bases). The source is a person between 18 and 59 years old who received the Ad26.COV2.S COVID-19 vaccine or a placebo. Here the CDR3 DNA reads TGTGCCAGCCACGAGGGGGGACGGCCCCAGCATTTT. Translation gives CASHEGGRPQHF.